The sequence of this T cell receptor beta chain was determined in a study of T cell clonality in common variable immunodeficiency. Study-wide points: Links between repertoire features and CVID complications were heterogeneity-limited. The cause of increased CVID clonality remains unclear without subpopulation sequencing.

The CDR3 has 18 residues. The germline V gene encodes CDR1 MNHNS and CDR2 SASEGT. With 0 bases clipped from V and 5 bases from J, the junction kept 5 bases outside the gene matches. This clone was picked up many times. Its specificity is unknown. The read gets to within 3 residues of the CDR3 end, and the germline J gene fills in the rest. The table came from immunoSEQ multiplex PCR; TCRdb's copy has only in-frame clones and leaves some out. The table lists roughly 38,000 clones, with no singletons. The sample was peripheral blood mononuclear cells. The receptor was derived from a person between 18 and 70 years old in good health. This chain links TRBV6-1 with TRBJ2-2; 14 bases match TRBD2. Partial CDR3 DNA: TGTGCCAGCAGTGAAGCGGGGACTAGCGGGAGAGATACCGGGGAG. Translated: CASSEAGTSGRDTGE. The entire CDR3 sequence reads CASSEAGTSGRDTGELFF.